What follows are 26 T cell receptor beta chains derived from one specimen sequenced in a study of cytotoxic CD8 clonotypes in ibrutinib-treated CLL. TCRdb's copy holds only in-frame clones and misses some; the assay was immunoSEQ multiplex PCR. The profile shows over 250,000 clones, around 77% of them singletons. The material sequenced was PBMCs, taken at disease progression, from a patient treated with ibrutinib. Source of these receptors: a human donor with chronic lymphocytic leukemia.

The rearrangement links TRBV27 to TRBJ1-2, with D possibly TRBD1 on 6 matching bases. CDR3 length: 13 residues. The ends were cut back, 3 bases at V and 6 bases at J, with 11 bases in the middle. Germline-derived CDR1 and CDR2 are MNHEY and SMNVEV (reference sequence). This CDR3 reads CASSFQGMDGYTF. The CDR3 region has the DNA TGTGCCAGCAGTTTCCAGGGGATGGATGGCTACACCTTC.

The chain employs TRBV9 and TRBJ2-1; 7 nucleotides agree with TRBD2. The junction had 4 bases not matched to a gene; V was cut back by 2 bases and J by 5 bases. The CDR3 has 14 amino acids. In germline, CDR1 is SGDLS, CDR2 YYNGEE. CDR3 in DNA: TGTGCCAGCAGCGTGGCTAGCGGAGACAATGAGCAGTTCTTC. This encodes CASSVASGDNEQFF.

The chain employs TRBV19 and TRBJ2-1, with 13 nucleotides matching TRBD2. The CDR3 loop spans 18 amino acids. Germline loops: CDR1 LNHDA, CDR2 SQIVND (reference sequence). Unmatched junction bases numbered 19, after V lost 1 base and J lost 16 bases. The CDR3 nucleotides read TGTGCCAGTAGTATAGGTGTGATTAGGACTAGCGGGAGAGCCGAACGATTCTTC. It codes for CASSIGVIRTSGRAERFF.

This clone was counted only a few times. The CDR3 loop reads CASLGDYGYTF. The CDR3, as DNA: TGTGCCAGTCTCGGGGACTATGGCTACACCTTC. The chain carries TRBV7-2 and TRBJ1-2; D is unresolved. V lost 9 bases and J lost 3, with 8 bases in between. The CDR3 has 11 residues. Germline V gives CDR1 SGHTA, CDR2 FQGNSA.

The rearrangement uses TRBV15 and TRBJ2-2; 9 nucleotides match TRBD1. The CDR3 extends over 18 amino acids. Per the germline V gene, CDR1 is LNHNV and CDR2 is YYDKDF (reference sequence). V gave up 3 bases and J gave up 0 bases; unmatched junction bases: 8. CDR3 in amino acids: CATSRRQGGLSNTGELFF. In DNA form, the CDR3 reads TGTGCCACCAGCAGGCGACAGGGGGGGCTATCGAACACCGGGGAGCTGTTTTTT.

The V and J genes are TRBV19 and TRBJ2-1; no definite D call. The V end lost 3 bases, the J end lost 4 bases, and 10 bases lay between the germline ends. This CDR3 has 14 residues. CDR1 is LNHDA and CDR2 is SQIVND in the germline V gene (reference sequence). The CDR3 DNA follows: TGTGCCAGTAGTATGAAACTGGTATACAATGAGCAGTTCTTC. The encoded protein is CASSMKLVYNEQFF.

This clone was found a few times. The chain has TRBV6-6 and TRBJ1-1; TRBD1 is a possible D gene (5 bases). Germline V CDR1 and CDR2: MNHNY, SVGAGI (reference sequence). CDR3 length: 14 amino acids. V gave up 0 bases and J gave up 8 bases, with 13 bases separating them. The CDR3 loop is CASSYSPGGVEAFF. In DNA form, the CDR3 reads TGTGCCAGCAGTTACTCCCCTGGGGGTGTCGAAGCTTTCTTT.

This chain connects TRBV10-1 to TRBJ2-6; D ambiguous. In germline, CDR1 is WNHNN, CDR2 SYGVQD (reference sequence). Deletions cut 3 bases from V and 2 bases from J, with 5 bases between. The CDR3 covers 14 residues. The CDR3 region has the DNA TGCGCCAGCAGTGACACTGCTGGGGCCAACGTCCTGACTTTC. Its translation is CASSDTAGANVLTF.

The chain is built from TRBV6-5 and TRBJ2-3; the D gene is possibly TRBD2 (5 bases). CDR3 length: 15 amino acids. Germline V gene data show CDR1 as MNHEY and CDR2 as SVGAGI. V was cut by 10 bases and J by 3 bases, with 20 bases left in between. CDR3 residues: CATTLPIRGTDTQYF. DNA of the CDR3: TGTGCCACAACACTACCGATTCGGGGAACAGATACGCAGTATTTT.

The J gene is TRBJ1-4, the V gene TRBV28; no clear D gene. Germline assignment: CDR1 MDHEN and CDR2 SYDVKM. V gave up 11 bases and J gave up 8 bases, with 15 bases separating them. The CDR3 contains 12 residues. The CDR3 bases are TGTGCCTTGGTGCTGATTGGGGAAAAACTGTTTTTT. This sequence encodes CALVLIGEKLFF.

This chain joins TRBV10-3 and TRBJ1-3; no reliable D call. This CDR3 has 14 residues. CDR1 and CDR2 (germline): ENHRY, SYGVKD. Trimming took off 3 bases at V and 0 bases at J, with 6 bases between the two ends. The CDR3 DNA reads TGTGCCATCAGTGATCAGCTCTCTGGAAACACCATATATTTT. Translation gives CAISDQLSGNTIYF.

The chain couples TRBV6-5 to TRBJ1-2; the D is unclear. The CDR3 covers 14 residues. V lost 0 bases and J lost 4, with 9 bases in between. Germline loops: CDR1 MNHEY, CDR2 SVGAGI. The CDR3 coding sequence is TGTGCCAGCAGTTACTCGGGCCGTCTCTATGGCTACACCTTC. Translating it yields CASSYSGRLYGYTF.

This clone has just a few counts. The chain recombines TRBV9 with TRBJ1-5; D possibly corresponds to TRBD1 (5 bases). The length of the CDR3 is 15 residues. V dropped 3 bases and J dropped 0 bases, with 10 bases sitting between them. Germline V gene data show CDR1 as SGDLS and CDR2 as YYNGEE. The CDR3 sequence: CASSEWGDSNQPQHF. In nucleotides, the CDR3 is TGTGCCAGCAGCGAATGGGGGGATAGCAATCAGCCCCAGCATTTT.

This clone was seen once. This chain connects TRBV2 to TRBJ1-6, with a weak D call TRBD1 (6 bases). V was shortened by 4 bases and J by 5 bases, with 12 bases between the two germline ends. Germline V CDR1 and CDR2: SNHLY, FYNNEI. This CDR3 has 15 amino acids. Here the CDR3 reads CASSGVGHNNSPLHF. CDR3 coding DNA: TGTGCCAGCAGTGGGGTGGGACACAATAATTCACCCCTCCACTTT.

The V gene is TRBV2, the J gene TRBJ2-4; D uncertain. V lost 8 bases and J 10 bases, leaving 12 bases between the germline ends. The CDR3 is made up of 11 amino acids. CDR1 is SNHLY, CDR2 FYNNEI, per germline. This CDR3 is CASLIGSIQYF. CDR3 DNA: TGTGCCAGCCTAATAGGGTCAATTCAGTACTTC. The full variable domain, rest sourced from reference TRBV2 and TRBJ2-4, is EPEVTQTPSHQVTQMGQEVILRCVPISNHLYFYWYRQILGQKVEFLVSFYNNEISEKSEIFDDQFSVERPDGSNFTLKIRSTKLEDSAMYFCASLIGSIQYFGAGTRLSVL.

This chain links TRBV5-1 with TRBJ2-5; weak D call: TRBD2 (6 bases). This CDR3 contains 15 residues. Germline loops: CDR1 SGHRS, CDR2 YFSETQ. V lost 4 bases to trimming and J lost 5 bases, with 18 bases between them. The CDR3 DNA is TGCGCCAGCAGCCCGTGGGGGGACCCCCGGGAGACCCAGTACTTC. Its translation is CASSPWGDPRETQYF.

The rearrangement uses TRBV9 and TRBJ2-1, with 8 bases identical to TRBD2. From germline, CDR1 is SGDLS and CDR2 YYNGEE. The CDR3 consists of 17 residues. Unmatched junction bases numbered 7, after V lost 0 bases and J lost 2 bases. Here the CDR3 DNA reads TGTGCCAGCAGCGTAGAACCGGGGGGGCAACCCTACAATGAGCAGTTCTTC. Translating gives CASSVEPGGQPYNEQFF. The full variable domain, completed using reference TRBV9 and TRBJ2-1, is DSGVTQTPKHLITATGQRVTLRCSPRSGDLSVYWYQQSLDQGLQFLIQYYNGEERAKGNILERFSAQQFPDLHSELNLSSLELGDSALYFCASSVEPGGQPYNEQFFGPGTRLTVL.

The table lists this clone with a count of one. The rearrangement joins TRBV25-1 to TRBJ1-5, with 7 bases lining up with TRBD1. CDR1 and CDR2 (germline): MGHDK, SYGVNS. The length of the CDR3 is 13 residues. J gave up 4 bases and V 3 bases, and 0 bases lay outside the gene matches. The CDR3 loop is CASSDRGNQPQHF. The CDR3 nucleotides read TGTGCCAGCAGTGACAGGGGGAATCAGCCCCAGCATTTT.

The chain has TRBV7-6 and TRBJ2-5; weak D call: TRBD1 (5 bases). Looked up from germline, CDR1 is SGHVS and CDR2 is FNYEAQ. The CDR3 spans 18 residues. V gave up 2 bases and J gave up 2 bases, with 21 bases separating them. The CDR3 coding sequence is TGTGCCAGCAGCTTATTAATAACACCCATAGGGGTACAAGAGACCCAGTACTTC. Translating it yields CASSLLITPIGVQETQYF.

The chain is built from TRBV7-8 and TRBJ2-1, with a tentative D call TRBD2 (6 bases). CDR3 length: 14 residues. Per germline, CDR1 SGHVS and CDR2 FQNEAQ. Trimming removed 0 bases at V and 6 bases at J, with 9 bases between. The CDR3 region has the DNA TGTGCCAGCAGCTTAGCGGGGGGTGGCAATGAGCAGTTCTTC. It is translated as CASSLAGGGNEQFF.

The sample holds a few counts of this clone. V and J are TRBV6-5 and TRBJ1-6, with 9 bases matching TRBD1. The J segment lost 4 bases and the V segment lost 6 bases, leaving 1 base of the junction unmatched. The CDR3 is made up of 14 amino acids. Germline V gene lookup returns CDR1 MNHEY and CDR2 SVGAGI. This CDR3 is CASRGTGYNSPLHF. In DNA, the CDR3 is TGTGCCAGCAGGGGGACAGGGTATAATTCACCCCTCCACTTT.

J is TRBJ1-2 and V is TRBV5-4; 8 positions match TRBD1. CDR1 is SGHNT, CDR2 YYREEE, per germline (reference sequence). This CDR3 contains 15 residues. The V gene end was trimmed by 0 bases and the J gene end by 4 bases; junction bases not matched to a gene: 5. The CDR3 here is CASSLGNRGGYGYTF. The CDR3 DNA sequence: TGTGCCAGCAGCTTGGGGAACAGGGGGGGCTATGGCTACACCTTC.

The chain links TRBV7-3 to TRBJ2-5, with D maybe TRBD1 (5 bases). The length of the CDR3 is 16 residues. The germline CDR1 and CDR2 sequences are SGHTA and FQGTGA. The V end was cut by 2 bases, the J end by 4 bases, with 17 bases between. In DNA, the CDR3 is TGTGCCAGCAGCTTAGCAGGACAAGGAAACCGAGAGACCCAGTACTTC. Translating it yields CASSLAGQGNRETQYF.

This clone was detected only once. V gene TRBV18 combines with J gene TRBJ1-2; the D gene is possibly TRBD1 (5 bases). Germline V gene lookup returns CDR1 KGHSH and CDR2 LQKENI. The CDR3 runs to 14 residues. Trimming removed 6 bases from V and 7 bases from J, with 18 bases in between. This CDR3 is CASSYDKGAAGYTF. The DNA of the CDR3 is TGTGCCAGCTCGTACGATAAAGGGGCGGCTGGCTACACCTTC.

The V gene is TRBV7-2, the J gene TRBJ2-1; the D is unclear. Germline V gene data show CDR1 as SGHTA and CDR2 as FQGNSA. With 4 bases removed from V and 7 bases from J, the gap between germline ends came to 11 bases. The CDR3 loop spans 13 amino acids. This chain's CDR3 is CASSWTSGNEQFF. The CDR3 nucleotides read TGTGCCAGCAGCTGGACCAGTGGGAATGAGCAGTTCTTC.

About this clone itself: The sample contains more than one DNA sequence encoding this CDR3. The chain combines TRBV5-4 with TRBJ2-7; TRBD1 matches 7 bases. Unmatched junction bases numbered 2, after V lost 5 bases and J lost 3 bases. Germline CDR1 is SGHNT and CDR2 is YYREEE (reference sequence). The CDR3 loop spans 12 amino acids. The DNA for the CDR3 is TGTGCCAGCAGTTGGGACAGCTACGAGCAGTACTTC. It specifies CASSWDSYEQYF. Drawing the rest from reference TRBV5-4 and TRBJ2-7, the complete variable domain is ETGVTQSPTHLIKTRGQQVTLRCSSQSGHNTVSWYQQALGQGPQFIFQYYREEENGRGNFPPRFSGLQFPNYSSELNVNALELDDSALYLCASSWDSYEQYFGPGTRLTVT.